Presented here are 22 T cell receptor beta chains from one specimen sequenced in a study of cytomegalovirus exposure and HLA in healthy donors. 13 Jbeta primers and 60 Vbeta primers were used for the PCR. Clones were sequenced by immunoSEQ multiplex PCR, and TCRdb holds only the in-frame ones, with some missing. Here the sample spans roughly 290,000 clones, about 87% being singletons. Input material: PBMCs. The receptors come from a woman between 18 and 30 years old in good health and CMV-seronegative.

The genes are TRBV7-6 and TRBJ1-5; D is uncertain. From germline, CDR1 is SGHVS and CDR2 FNYEAQ. CDR3 length: 13 amino acids. Deletions cut 2 bases from V and 9 bases from J, with 11 bases between. CDR3 DNA sequence: TGTGCCAGCAGCTTACTAGTTGATACGCCCCAGCATTTT. It translates to CASSLLVDTPQHF.

J is TRBJ1-2 and V is TRBV13; D is perhaps TRBD1 (5 bases). CDR3 size: 15 residues. Trimming cost V 0 bases and J 4 bases, with 12 bases left between them. CDR1 is PRHDT, CDR2 FYEKMQ, per germline (reference sequence). DNA of the CDR3: TGTGCCAGCAGCTTAGGCGAAGGGGTGAGCTATGGCTACACCTTC. Translation: CASSLGEGVSYGYTF. Full variable domain (rest looked up from reference TRBV13 and TRBJ1-2): AAGVIQSPRHLIKEKRETATLKCYPIPRHDTVYWYQQGPGQDPQFLISFYEKMQSDKGSIPDRFSAQQFSDYHSELNMSSLELGDSALYFCASSLGEGVSYGYTFGSGTRLTVV.

The V gene is TRBV29-1, the J gene TRBJ2-1, with 10 bases identical to TRBD2. The CDR3 is made up of 13 amino acids. Germline CDR1 is SQVTM and CDR2 is ANQGSEA. V gave up 5 bases and J gave up 6 bases; unmatched junction bases: 4. The CDR3 loop reads CSVLAGAVNEQFF. Here the CDR3 DNA reads TGCAGCGTTCTAGCGGGGGCGGTCAATGAGCAGTTCTTC.

V and J are TRBV5-1 and TRBJ1-2, with D perhaps matching TRBD1 (6 bases). V lost 5 bases and J lost 4, with 15 bases in between. The germline gives CDR1 SGHRS, CDR2 YFSETQ. There are 14 residues in the CDR3. The CDR3 loop is CASSPTGKRYGYTF. CDR3 nucleotide sequence: TGCGCCAGCAGTCCTACAGGGAAGCGCTATGGCTACACCTTC.

This clone was observed once. The J gene is TRBJ2-1, the V gene TRBV7-9; D unresolved. Germline V CDR1 and CDR2: SEHNR, FQNEAQ (reference sequence). The CDR3 is 13 amino acids. Trimming took 3 bases from V and 5 from J, leaving 8 bases between them. The CDR3: CASSLAVNNEQFF. The CDR3 bases are TGTGCCAGCAGCTTGGCAGTGAACAATGAGCAGTTCTTC.

The chain employs TRBV7-9 and TRBJ2-6; D gene ambiguous. The germline V gene encodes CDR1 SEHNR and CDR2 FQNEAQ (reference sequence). V was trimmed by 7 bases and J by 2 bases, leaving 12 bases between them. The CDR3 runs to 15 residues. The CDR3, as DNA: TGTGCCAGCATCCGTCCGCGGCCTGGGGCCAACGTCCTGACTTTC. It yields the protein CASIRPRPGANVLTF. Full variable domain (outside the CDR3, taken from reference TRBV7-9 and TRBJ2-6): DTGVSQNPRHKITKRGQNVTFRCDPISEHNRLYWYRQTLGQGPEFLTYFQNEAQLEKSRLLSDRFSAERPKGSFSTLEIQRTEQGDSAMYLCASIRPRPGANVLTFGAGSRLTVL.

With respect to this clone: A read error may produce the germline difference seen at one junction end. The rearrangement uses TRBV10-3 and TRBJ1-4; 7 bases map to TRBD1. CDR1 is ENHRY and CDR2 is SYGVKD in the germline V gene. This CDR3 comprises 15 residues. CDR3 protein: CAISDRDRENEELFF. CDR3 nucleotides: TGTGCCATCAGTGACCGGGACAGAGAAAATGAAGAACTGTTTTTT.

This sequence joins TRBV25-1 and TRBJ2-7; 9 nucleotides line up with TRBD1. The V gene's germline CDR1 is MGHDK and CDR2 SYGVNS. The ends lost 2 bases at V and 0 bases at J; junction bases unmatched: 5. The CDR3 has 16 residues. The CDR3 here is CASSENGQGRSYEQYF. The DNA of the CDR3 is TGTGCCAGCAGTGAAAATGGACAGGGGCGCTCCTACGAGCAGTACTTC.

This chain connects TRBV30 to TRBJ1-4, with D hard to call. The CDR3 has 11 amino acids. Trimming left V 0 bases short and J 12 bases short, with 8 bases between. Germline V gene lookup returns CDR1 GTSNPN and CDR2 SVGIG (reference sequence). The CDR3 is CAWSVGGQLFF. CDR3 DNA: TGTGCCTGGAGTGTTGGAGGGCAACTGTTTTTT.

The gene calls are TRBV10-3 and TRBJ2-3, with TRBD2 matching 10 bases. V lost 10 bases to trimming and J lost 1 base; unmatched junction nucleotides: 14. This CDR3 has 17 amino acids. Germline loops: CDR1 ENHRY, CDR2 SYGVKD. The CDR3 loop is CATTGSGGARGTDTQYF. CDR3 bases: TGTGCCACCACTGGGAGCGGGGGGGCTCGGGGCACAGATACGCAGTATTTT.

The V and J genes are TRBV6-1 and TRBJ2-2; 7 positions agree with TRBD1. The germline V gene encodes CDR1 MNHNS and CDR2 SASEGT. The V and J ends lost 3 bases and 3 bases, in that order; junction bases with no gene match: 7. The CDR3 consists of 16 residues. The CDR3: CASSDGTVHYTGELFF. Written as DNA, the CDR3 is TGTGCCAGCAGTGACGGGACAGTCCATTACACCGGGGAGCTGTTTTTT.

The V gene is TRBV7-2, the J gene TRBJ1-5; unclear D gene. The germline V gene encodes CDR1 SGHTA and CDR2 FQGNSA. V was pared by 1 base and J by 4 bases, with 8 bases between. CDR3 length equals 14 residues. Here the CDR3 reads CASSLGEENQPQHF. The CDR3 nucleotides are TGTGCCAGCAGCTTAGGGGAGGAGAATCAGCCCCAGCATTTT.

CDR3: CAWVPARGAFTGELFF. The CDR3 DNA follows: TGTGCCTGGGTCCCGGCAAGAGGAGCCTTCACCGGGGAGCTGTTTTTT. V usage is TRBV30 and J usage is TRBJ2-2; D is undetermined. Germline assignment: CDR1 GTSNPN and CDR2 SVGIG (reference sequence). V was clipped by 5 bases and J by 4 bases, with 20 bases between them. The CDR3 loop spans 16 amino acids.

This clone has just a few counts. The gene calls are TRBV6-1 and TRBJ1-4; a weak D match, TRBD1 (6 bases). The V gene lost 0 bases and the J gene lost 7 bases, with 12 bases spanning the gap. Germline CDR1 is MNHNS and CDR2 is SASEGT. This CDR3 region has 15 residues. The CDR3 DNA reads TGTGCCAGCAGTGAAGCGACAGGCGGCGGTGAAAAACTGTTTTTT. Its protein is CASSEATGGGEKLFF.

The chain links TRBV19 to TRBJ2-7; 9 bases match TRBD1. Germline CDR1 and CDR2: LNHDA and SQIVND (reference sequence). The CDR3 is made up of 15 amino acids. V lost 5 bases to trimming and J lost 4 bases; unmatched junction nucleotides: 9. The CDR3 nucleotides are TGTGCCAGTAGTTCACAGGGACAGGGTGCTTACGAGCAGTACTTC. This codes for CASSSQGQGAYEQYF.

The chain combines TRBV6-1 with TRBJ2-7, with D perhaps matching TRBD2 (5 bases). Trimming stripped 2 bases from V and 2 bases from J, with 19 bases between. Germline V CDR1 and CDR2: MNHNS, SASEGT. The CDR3 sequence is 17 residues long. The CDR3 DNA is TGTGCCAGCAGTGAACGTGCCCGGGAACCGGCACCCTACGAGCAGTACTTC. Protein product: CASSERAREPAPYEQYF.

This clone was detected only a few times. This chain uses TRBV9 with TRBJ2-2; 7 bases align to TRBD2. The trim removed 0 bases at V and 3 bases at J, leaving 8 bases unmatched. The V gene's germline CDR1 is SGDLS and CDR2 YYNGEE. The CDR3 totals 17 residues. This chain's CDR3 is CASSVEGAGRYTGELFF. The CDR3 coding sequence is TGTGCCAGCAGCGTAGAGGGAGCGGGGAGATACACCGGGGAGCTGTTTTTT.

The chain employs TRBV9 and TRBJ1-1, with TRBD1 matching over 7 bases. The trim removed 3 bases at V and 1 base at J, leaving 0 bases unmatched. The CDR3 extends over 13 amino acids. In germline, CDR1 is SGDLS, CDR2 YYNGEE. CDR3 residues: CASSGQGNTEAFF. DNA of the CDR3: TGTGCCAGCAGCGGACAGGGGAACACTGAAGCTTTCTTT.

The rearrangement uses TRBV6-5 and TRBJ1-1, with D unresolved. V lost 0 bases and J lost 1, with 9 bases in between. Germline CDR1 reads MNHEY; CDR2 reads SVGAGI. This CDR3 is built from 15 residues. DNA for the CDR3: TGTGCCAGCAGTTACTCATACATTAAGAACACTGAAGCTTTCTTT. Protein product: CASSYSYIKNTEAFF.

The chain links TRBV19 to TRBJ1-1; 7 nucleotides match TRBD1. This CDR3 contains 12 residues. V trimming: 5 bases; J trimming: 10 bases; junction bases outside the gene matches: 7. Germline assignment: CDR1 LNHDA and CDR2 SQIVND (reference sequence). The CDR3 DNA reads TGTGCCAGTAGTCAGGGGGGTCGCGGAGCTTTCTTT. Amino acid sequence: CASSQGGRGAFF.

This clone was seen only once. The chain links TRBV4-2 to TRBJ2-3, with 10 nucleotides matching TRBD2. CDR3 length: 16 residues. The germline CDR1 and CDR2 sequences are LGHNA and YNFKEQ. Losses at the gene ends were 4 bases for V and 4 bases for J; bases not matched to a gene: 8. CDR3 DNA: TGTGCCAGCAGCCCCCTTCAGCGGGGGGGCCCAGATACGCAGTATTTT. It specifies CASSPLQRGGPDTQYF.

Note on this clone: At one end, the junction sequence differs from germline, possibly due to a read error. This chain connects TRBV7-9 to TRBJ1-1; maybe TRBD1 (5 bases). This CDR3 region has 13 residues. The germline V gene has CDR1 SEHNR and CDR2 FQNEAQ (reference sequence). The CDR3 sequence: CSSSLGEGRGAFF. The CDR3, as DNA: TGTTCCAGCAGCTTAGGGGAAGGAAGGGGCGCTTTCTTT.